Below are 27 T cell receptor beta chains sequenced from a single sample in a study of response to subunit inactivated influenza vaccine. Via MiXCR, TCRdb re-called the RT-PCR reads, giving one row per CDR3 protein. The sample records around 580,000 distinct CDR3 sequences, approximately 12% being singletons. The material sequenced was PBMCs from blood, taken on the day of vaccination. The origin of the receptors is a man aged 45-65 years who received an inactivated influenza vaccine.

The gene calls are TRBV3-1 and TRBJ2-1; 9 bases align to TRBD2. From germline, CDR1 is LGHDT and CDR2 YNNKEL (reference sequence). CDR3 length: 19 amino acids. Losses at the gene ends were 2 bases for V and 8 bases for J; bases not matched to a gene: 19. The CDR3 spells CASSQQGLTSGLATYEQFF. The CDR3 DNA follows: TGTGCCAGCAGCCAACAGGGATTGACCTCGGGACTAGCTACATATGAGCAGTTCTTC.

V gene TRBV20-1 combines with J gene TRBJ2-1; 12 positions match TRBD1. The CDR3 runs 15 residues. Trimming cost V 4 bases and J 6 bases; bases outside gene matches: 7. Germline V gene sequence: CDR1 DFQATT, CDR2 SNEGSKA (reference sequence). CDR3 amino acids: CSATDRDRGPNEQFF. The CDR3 DNA reads as TGCAGTGCTACTGACCGGGACAGGGGGCCCAATGAGCAGTTCTTC.

This clonotype turned up a few times. The chain recombines TRBV29-1 with TRBJ2-1, with a possible D match to TRBD1 (6 bases). The germline gives CDR1 SQVTM, CDR2 ANQGSEA. The CDR3 has 13 residues. V was clipped by 7 bases and J by 1 base, with 11 bases between them. The CDR3 region has the DNA TGCAGCGCCCGACAGGTATCCTACAATGAGCAGTTCTTC. The encoded protein is CSARQVSYNEQFF.

This chain links TRBV30 with TRBJ2-7; TRBD1 might be the D (6 bases). The V and J ends lost 0 bases and 3 bases respectively, with 18 bases between them. Looked up from germline, CDR1 is GTSNPN and CDR2 is SVGIG (reference sequence). The CDR3 has 16 residues. CDR3 sequence: CAWSVFGTWGIYEQYF. CDR3 nucleotide sequence: TGTGCCTGGAGTGTATTTGGGACATGGGGTATCTACGAGCAGTACTTC.

The chain recombines TRBV12-3 or TRBV12-4 with TRBJ1-1; possible D gene TRBD1, 6 bases. The V end was cut by 3 bases, the J end by 12 bases, with 11 bases between. The CDR3 has 11 residues. The CDR3 protein is CASSFGRGPFF. The CDR3 nucleotides read TGTGCCAGCAGTTTCGGCAGGGGTCCTTTCTTT.

This clonotype was observed many times. V and J are TRBV7-2 and TRBJ2-7; tentatively, D is TRBD2 (5 bases). V was clipped by 2 bases and J by 2 bases, with 13 bases between them. This CDR3 contains 15 residues. Germline V gene sequence: CDR1 SGHTA, CDR2 FQGNSA. This chain's CDR3 is CASSLRAADTYEQYF. The CDR3 DNA reads TGTGCCAGCAGCTTAAGGGCAGCGGATACCTACGAGCAGTACTTC.

CDR3 nucleotide sequence: TGCAGTGCTAGAGATCTTGACCACCCAGAGACCCAGTACTTC. Amino acid sequence: CSARDLDHPETQYF. The rearrangement uses TRBV20-1 and TRBJ2-5; no clear D. The CDR3 contains 14 residues. The V gene lost 0 bases and the J gene lost 4 bases, with 12 bases spanning the gap. CDR1 is DFQATT and CDR2 is SNEGSKA in the germline V gene (reference sequence).

The chain links TRBV12-3 or TRBV12-4 to TRBJ1-1, with D uncertain. The CDR3 sequence is 13 residues long. Trimming removed 3 bases from V and 4 bases from J, with 9 bases in between. This chain's CDR3 is CASSFSAATEAFF. The CDR3 coding sequence is TGTGCCAGCAGTTTCTCGGCGGCCACTGAAGCTTTCTTT.

CDR3 sequence reads: CASSLGRQGRGNEQFF. CDR3 bases: TGTGCCAGCAGCTTGGGGAGGCAGGGTCGGGGCAATGAGCAGTTCTTC. The rearrangement links TRBV5-6 to TRBJ2-1; D is tentatively TRBD1 or TRBD2 (5 bases each). Trimming took 0 bases from V and 6 from J, leaving 16 bases between them. CDR1 and CDR2 (germline): SGHDT, YYEEEE. This CDR3 comprises 16 residues.

In its sample, this clonotype was seen a few times. Since a much larger clone is just one base distant, this may be a read error. The chain links TRBV15 to TRBJ2-1; 12 bases match TRBD2. J lost 4 bases, V lost 8 bases, and 0 bases had no gene match. In germline, CDR1 is LNHNV, CDR2 YYDKDF (reference sequence). This CDR3 is 13 amino acids long. The CDR3, as DNA: TGTGCCACCGGACTAGCGGGGTACAATGAGCAGTTCTTC. Protein sequence: CATGLAGYNEQFF.

There are many counts of this clonotype. V usage is TRBV20-1 and J usage is TRBJ1-2; 8 positions agree with TRBD1. With V trimmed by 0 bases and J by 13 bases, 10 bases remained unmatched. CDR1 and CDR2 from the germline V gene are DFQATT and SNEGSKA (reference sequence). The CDR3 consists of 13 residues. This CDR3 reads CSARDTHGQGTTF. The CDR3 nucleotides read TGCAGTGCTAGAGATACCCATGGACAGGGAACCACCTTC.

The chain employs TRBV20-1 and TRBJ2-3; 7 nucleotides align to TRBD2. CDR1 is DFQATT and CDR2 is SNEGSKA in the germline V gene (reference sequence). V lost 2 bases and J lost 5; bases outside the gene matches: 7. The CDR3 is 14 residues long. In DNA form, the CDR3 reads TGCAGTGCTAGAAAGGTGGTAGCGGGAGATACGCAGTATTTT. This translates into CSARKVVAGDTQYF.

This clonotype was seen a handful of times. The genes are TRBV30 and TRBJ2-3; a possible D gene is TRBD1 (6 bases). Trimming pared 2 bases from V and 2 bases from J, leaving 11 bases between. The CDR3 is 14 residues long. Germline V gene lookup returns CDR1 GTSNPN and CDR2 SVGIG (reference sequence). Written as DNA, the CDR3 is TGTGCCTGGAGTCGCAGGGGTCTCACAGATACGCAGTATTTT. Translated: CAWSRRGLTDTQYF.

This chain joins TRBV5-1 and TRBJ2-7, with D perhaps matching TRBD2 (5 bases). CDR3 size: 14 residues. Trimming removed 4 bases at V and 4 bases at J, with 15 bases between. CDR1 SGHRS and CDR2 YFSETQ come from the germline V gene. The CDR3, as DNA: TGCGCCAGCAGCCCGACGGGAAATTCGTACGAGCAGTACTTC. Protein product: CASSPTGNSYEQYF.

This clonotype has at least ten counts. This chain connects TRBV28 to TRBJ2-1; D perhaps matches TRBD2 (5 bases). CDR3 length equals 14 residues. The V end lost 5 bases, the J end lost 5 bases, and 13 bases lay between the germline ends. In germline, CDR1 is MDHEN, CDR2 SYDVKM. The CDR3 sequence is CASSPPGGNNEQFF. Here the CDR3 DNA reads TGTGCCAGCAGTCCCCCCGGAGGCAACAATGAGCAGTTCTTC.

The chain uses TRBV7-2 and TRBJ2-7, with 10 positions matching TRBD2. V lost 7 bases and J lost 1; bases outside the gene matches: 7. CDR1 SGHTA and CDR2 FQGNSA come from the germline V gene. This CDR3 is built from 15 residues. Here the CDR3 reads CASTVTSGVSYEQYF. For the CDR3, the DNA is TGTGCCAGCACCGTTACTAGCGGGGTTTCCTACGAGCAGTACTTC.

The chain has TRBV7-6 and TRBJ2-2; weak D call: TRBD1 (6 bases). The V gene lost 4 bases and the J gene lost 4 bases, with 13 bases spanning the gap. The germline gives CDR1 SGHVS, CDR2 FNYEAQ. The CDR3 is 15 residues long. The CDR3 DNA reads TGTGCCAGCAGCTCATCACAGGGTTCCACCGGGGAGCTGTTTTTT. Translation: CASSSSQGSTGELFF. Full variable domain (outside the CDR3, taken from reference TRBV7-6 and TRBJ2-2): GAGVSQSPRYKVTKRGQDVALRCDPISGHVSLYWYRQALGQGPEFLTYFNYEAQQDKSGLPNDRFSAERPEGSISTLTIQRTEQRDSAMYRCASSSSQGSTGELFFGEGSRLTVL.

Concerning this clonotype itself: Mismatch with germline at one junction end may stem from a read error. The chain is built from TRBV20-1 and TRBJ2-1; D may be TRBD1 or TRBD2 (6 bases each). The CDR3 runs to 17 residues. From germline, CDR1 is DFQATT and CDR2 SNEGSKA (reference sequence). CDR3 in amino acids: CCARDRQAGSSYNEQFF. The CDR3 DNA reads TGCTGTGCTAGAGATCGACAGGCGGGGAGCTCCTACAATGAGCAGTTCTTC.

This clonotype has just a few counts. This sequence joins TRBV19 and TRBJ1-5; 8 positions agree with TRBD1. V lost 4 bases and J lost 0; bases outside the gene matches: 5. The CDR3 extends over 16 amino acids. Germline V gives CDR1 LNHDA, CDR2 SQIVND (reference sequence). The CDR3 sequence: CASSKLQGDSNQPQHF. The CDR3 DNA reads TGTGCCAGTAGTAAACTACAGGGGGATAGCAATCAGCCCCAGCATTTT. The full variable domain, its missing parts supplied by reference TRBV19 and TRBJ1-5, is DGGITQSPKYLFRKEGQNVTLSCEQNLNHDAMYWYRQDPGQGLRLIYYSQIVNDFQKGDIAEGYSVSREKKESFPLTVTSAQKNPTAFYLCASSKLQGDSNQPQHFGDGTRLSIL.

Ten or more counts support this clonotype. This CDR3 reads CASSLMSPQHF. The CDR3 region has the DNA TGTGCCAGCAGTTTAATGTCGCCCCAGCATTTT. V usage is TRBV28 and J usage is TRBJ1-5; D call uncertain. The CDR3 is 11 amino acids. V gave up 2 bases and J gave up 9 bases, with 5 bases separating them. Germline lookup yields CDR1 MDHEN and CDR2 SYDVKM.

The chain combines TRBV20-1 with TRBJ2-4; D may match TRBD1 or TRBD2 (5 bases each). The V gene's germline CDR1 is DFQATT and CDR2 SNEGSKA (reference sequence). This CDR3 is built from 18 residues. The V gene lost 0 bases and the J gene lost 0 bases, with 18 bases spanning the gap. The CDR3 spells CSARDGGFPLSAKNIQYF. CDR3 DNA: TGCAGTGCTAGAGATGGGGGTTTTCCCCTCTCAGCCAAAAACATTCAGTACTTC.

This clonotype showed up just a few times. The rearrangement uses TRBV29-1 and TRBJ2-4, with a possible D match to TRBD2 (5 bases). Germline V gene sequence: CDR1 SQVTM, CDR2 ANQGSEA. The ends were cut back, 7 bases at V and 5 bases at J, with 9 bases in the middle. The CDR3 spans 11 residues. The CDR3 reads CSGARENIQYF. In DNA, the CDR3 is TGCAGCGGAGCGAGGGAAAACATTCAGTACTTC. The full variable domain, rest sourced from reference TRBV29-1 and TRBJ2-4, is SAVISQKPSRDICQRGTSLTIQCQVDSQVTMMFWYRQQPGQSLTLIATANQGSEATYESGFVIDKFPISRPNLTFSTLTVSNMSPEDSSIYLCSGARENIQYFGAGTRLSVL.

This clonotype was seen more than once but under ten times. The chain recombines TRBV12-3 or TRBV12-4 with TRBJ2-7; 9 bases are a match to TRBD2. The V segment lost 7 bases and the J segment 3 bases; nucleotides outside the gene matches: 10. This CDR3 spans 15 amino acids. CDR3 residues: CASTAGVAGVYEQYF. The CDR3, as DNA: TGTGCCAGCACCGCGGGGGTAGCGGGAGTCTACGAGCAGTACTTC.

This clonotype showed up just a few times. The V and J genes are TRBV6-2 or TRBV6-3 and TRBJ1-2, with D unclear. The CDR3 is made up of 13 amino acids. Trimming left V 6 bases short and J 7 bases short, with 15 bases between. The V gene's germline CDR1 is MNHEY and CDR2 SVGEGT. CDR3 region: CASRPGLRSGYTF. For the CDR3, the DNA is TGTGCCAGCAGGCCCGGGCTCCGGAGTGGCTACACCTTC.

The rearrangement links TRBV4-1 to TRBJ2-6; tentatively, D is TRBD1 (6 bases). The CDR3 contains 16 residues. CDR1 MGHRA and CDR2 YSYEKL come from the germline V gene. V was pared by 4 bases and J by 2 bases, with 12 bases between. The CDR3: CASSPYHRAGANVLTF. CDR3 bases: TGCGCCAGCAGCCCGTACCACAGGGCTGGGGCCAACGTCCTGACTTTC.

The rearrangement links TRBV7-9 to TRBJ2-4; no clear D. The germline V and J ends were trimmed by 5 bases and 2 bases, with 7 bases remaining between them. Germline lookup yields CDR1 SEHNR and CDR2 FQNEAQ (reference sequence). This CDR3 comprises 13 residues. CDR3 nucleotides: TGTGCCAGCAGCCCCCTTTCCAAAAACATTCAGTACTTC. Its protein is CASSPLSKNIQYF.

This sequence joins TRBV5-1 and TRBJ2-1; D is unclear. The length of the CDR3 is 13 residues. Trimming took 0 bases from V and 6 from J, leaving 7 bases between them. CDR1 and CDR2 (germline): SGHRS, YFSETQ. CDR3 nucleotide sequence: TGCGCCAGCAGCTTGGAAGTGTTCAATGAGCAGTTCTTC. Translating gives CASSLEVFNEQFF. The full variable domain, completed using reference TRBV5-1 and TRBJ2-1, is KAGVTQTPRYLIKTRGQQVTLSCSPISGHRSVSWYQQTPGQGLQFLFEYFSETQRNKGNFPGRFSGRQFSNSRSEMNVSTLELGDSALYLCASSLEVFNEQFFGPGTRLTVL.